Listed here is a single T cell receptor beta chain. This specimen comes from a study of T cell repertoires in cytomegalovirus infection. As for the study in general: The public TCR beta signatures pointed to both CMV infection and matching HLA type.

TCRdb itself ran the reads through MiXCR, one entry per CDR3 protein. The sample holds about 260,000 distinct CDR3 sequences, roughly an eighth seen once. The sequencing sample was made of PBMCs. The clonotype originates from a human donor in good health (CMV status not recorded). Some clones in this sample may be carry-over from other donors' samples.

DNA of the CDR3: TGTGCCAGCAGCCAGAGACGGCTGAACTACAATGAGCAGTTCTTC. Protein product: CASSQRRLNYNEQFF. The chain employs TRBV6-5 and TRBJ2-1; no firm D call. The CDR3 totals 15 residues. Trimming left V 6 bases short and J 3 bases short, with 15 bases between. In germline, CDR1 is MNHEY, CDR2 SVGAGI.